This T cell receptor (beta chain) is from a study of beta chain features in type 1 diabetes. In the study overall: Patients did not differ from healthy donors in age, gender or cell yield.

General study findings and limits: All four CD4+ subsets of Type 1 diabetes patients contained TCRB CDR3s that were moderately but significantly shorter.

This CDR3 is built from 16 residues. Trimming pared 5 bases from V and 1 base from J, leaving 16 bases between. Germline CDR1 and CDR2: SGHVS and FNYEAQ. Sequencing targeted expressed TCRB transcripts, as all isolated RNA had been reverse transcribed. Produced via immunoSEQ multiplex PCR; TCRdb's table is partial and in-frame only. Of more than 300,000 clones listed, about 14% are singletons. Notes on this clone: Its antigen is unknown.

The receptor was isolated from a woman between 18 and 29 years old in good health. The chain combines TRBV7-6 with TRBJ2-3; the D is unclear. Sequencing input: naive CD4+ T cells from blood. The CDR3, as DNA: TGTGCCAGCAGCCCCCTCGTTAGATCCGGCACAGATACGCAGTATTTT. Protein product: CASSPLVRSGTDTQYF.